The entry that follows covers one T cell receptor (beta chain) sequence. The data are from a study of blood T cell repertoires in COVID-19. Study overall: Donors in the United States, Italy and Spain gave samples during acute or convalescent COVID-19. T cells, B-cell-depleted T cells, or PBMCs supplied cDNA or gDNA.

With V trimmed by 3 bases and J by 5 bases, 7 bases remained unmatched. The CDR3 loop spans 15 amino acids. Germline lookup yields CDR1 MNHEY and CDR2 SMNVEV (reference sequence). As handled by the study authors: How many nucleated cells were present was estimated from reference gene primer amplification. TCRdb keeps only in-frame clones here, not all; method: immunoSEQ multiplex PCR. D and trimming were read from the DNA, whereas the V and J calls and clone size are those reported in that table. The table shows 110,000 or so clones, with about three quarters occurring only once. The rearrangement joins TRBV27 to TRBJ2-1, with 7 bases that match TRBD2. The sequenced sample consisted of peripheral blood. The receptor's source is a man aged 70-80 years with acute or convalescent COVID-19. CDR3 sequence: CASSFQLAPNNEQFF. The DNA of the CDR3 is TGTGCCAGCAGTTTTCAACTAGCGCCGAACAATGAGCAGTTCTTC.